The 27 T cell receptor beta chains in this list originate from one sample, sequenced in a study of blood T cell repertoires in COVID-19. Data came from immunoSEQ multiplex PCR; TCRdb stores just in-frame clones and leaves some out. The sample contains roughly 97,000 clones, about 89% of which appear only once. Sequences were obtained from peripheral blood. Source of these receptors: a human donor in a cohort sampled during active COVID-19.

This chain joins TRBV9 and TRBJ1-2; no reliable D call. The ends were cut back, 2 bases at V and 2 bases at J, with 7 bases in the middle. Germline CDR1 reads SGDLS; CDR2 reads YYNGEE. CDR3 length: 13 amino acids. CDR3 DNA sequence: TGTGCCAGCAGCGTTCACGAGAACTATGGCTACACCTTC. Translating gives CASSVHENYGYTF.

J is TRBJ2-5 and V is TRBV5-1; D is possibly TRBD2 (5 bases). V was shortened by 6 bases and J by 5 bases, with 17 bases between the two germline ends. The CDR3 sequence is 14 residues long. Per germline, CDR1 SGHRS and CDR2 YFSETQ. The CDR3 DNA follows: TGCGCCAGCAAACAACTCTCTTCTAGCGAGACCCAGTACTTC. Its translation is CASKQLSSSETQYF. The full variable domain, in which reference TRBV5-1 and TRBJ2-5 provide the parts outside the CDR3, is KAGVTQTPRYLIKTRGQQVTLSCSPISGHRSVSWYQQTPGQGLQFLFEYFSETQRNKGNFPGRFSGRQFSNSRSEMNVSTLELGDSALYLCASKQLSSSETQYFGPGTRLLVL.

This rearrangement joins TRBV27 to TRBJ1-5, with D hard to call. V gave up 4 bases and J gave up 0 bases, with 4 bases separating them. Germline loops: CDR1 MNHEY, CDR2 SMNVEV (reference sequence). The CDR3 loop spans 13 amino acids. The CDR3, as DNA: TGTGCCAGCAGTTGGAGTAGCAATCAGCCCCAGCATTTT. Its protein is CASSWSSNQPQHF.

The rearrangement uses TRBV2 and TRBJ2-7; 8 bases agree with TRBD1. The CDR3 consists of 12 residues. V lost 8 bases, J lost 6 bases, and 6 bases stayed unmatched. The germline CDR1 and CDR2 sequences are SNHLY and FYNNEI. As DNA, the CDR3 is TGTGCCAGCTTTCGACAGGGGTTCGAGCAGTACTTC. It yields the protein CASFRQGFEQYF. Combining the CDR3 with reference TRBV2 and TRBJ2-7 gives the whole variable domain EPEVTQTPSHQVTQMGQEVILRCVPISNHLYFYWYRQILGQKVEFLVSFYNNEISEKSEIFDDQFSVERPDGSNFTLKIRSTKLEDSAMYFCASFRQGFEQYFGPGTRLTVT.

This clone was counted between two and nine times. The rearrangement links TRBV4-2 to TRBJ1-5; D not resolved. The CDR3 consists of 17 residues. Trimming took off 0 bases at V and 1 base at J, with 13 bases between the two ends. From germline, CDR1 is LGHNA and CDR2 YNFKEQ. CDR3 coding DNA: TGTGCCAGCAGCCAAGAGGGTGCAGGCCTCAGCAATCAGCCCCAGCATTTT. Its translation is CASSQEGAGLSNQPQHF.

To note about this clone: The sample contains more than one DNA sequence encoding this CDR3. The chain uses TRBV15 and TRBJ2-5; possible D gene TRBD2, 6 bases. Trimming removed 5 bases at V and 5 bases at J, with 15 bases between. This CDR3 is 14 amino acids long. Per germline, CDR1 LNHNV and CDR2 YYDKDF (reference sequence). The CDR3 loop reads CATSLVGGGETQYF. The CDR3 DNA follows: TGTGCCACCAGCCTCGTGGGGGGTGGCGAGACCCAGTACTTC.

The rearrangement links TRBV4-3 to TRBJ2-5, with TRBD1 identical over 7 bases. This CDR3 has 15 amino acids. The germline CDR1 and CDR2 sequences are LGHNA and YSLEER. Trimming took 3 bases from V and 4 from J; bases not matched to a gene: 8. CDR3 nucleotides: TGCGCCAGCAGCCAGGCAGGACAGGTGGCAGAGACCCAGTACTTC. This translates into CASSQAGQVAETQYF.

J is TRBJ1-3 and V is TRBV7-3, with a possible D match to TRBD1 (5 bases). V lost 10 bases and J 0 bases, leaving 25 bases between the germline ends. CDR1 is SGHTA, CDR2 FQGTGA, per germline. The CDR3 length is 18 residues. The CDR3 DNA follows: TGTGCCACGCTCTTAAGAAATTGCCGGGGGGGCTCTGGAAACACCATATATTTT. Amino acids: CATLLRNCRGGSGNTIYF.

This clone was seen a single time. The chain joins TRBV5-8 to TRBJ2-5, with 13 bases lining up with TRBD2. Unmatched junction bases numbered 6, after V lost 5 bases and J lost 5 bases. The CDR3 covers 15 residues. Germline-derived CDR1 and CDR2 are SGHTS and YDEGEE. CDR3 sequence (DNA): TGTGCCAGCAGTCCCCGACTAGCGGGAGGCGAGACCCAGTACTTC. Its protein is CASSPRLAGGETQYF.

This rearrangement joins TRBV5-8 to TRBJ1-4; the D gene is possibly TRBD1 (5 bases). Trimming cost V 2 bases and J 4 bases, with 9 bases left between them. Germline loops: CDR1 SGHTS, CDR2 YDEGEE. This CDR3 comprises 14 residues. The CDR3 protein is CASSLGEVNEKLFF. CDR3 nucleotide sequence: TGTGCCAGCAGCTTAGGGGAAGTTAATGAAAAACTGTTTTTT.

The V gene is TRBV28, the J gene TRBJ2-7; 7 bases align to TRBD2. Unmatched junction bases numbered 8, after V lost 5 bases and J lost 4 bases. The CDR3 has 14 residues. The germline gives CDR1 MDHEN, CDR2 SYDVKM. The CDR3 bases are TGTGCCAGCAGTGTCGGGGGGTCCATTTACGAGCAGTACTTC. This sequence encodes CASSVGGSIYEQYF.

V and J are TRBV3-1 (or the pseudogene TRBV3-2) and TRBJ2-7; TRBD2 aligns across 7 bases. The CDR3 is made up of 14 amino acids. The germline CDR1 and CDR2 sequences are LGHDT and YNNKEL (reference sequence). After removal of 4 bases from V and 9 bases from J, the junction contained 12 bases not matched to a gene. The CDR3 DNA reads TGTGCCAGCAGCCGTACCCAAGGGAGGGGCGGGCAGTACTTC. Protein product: CASSRTQGRGGQYF.

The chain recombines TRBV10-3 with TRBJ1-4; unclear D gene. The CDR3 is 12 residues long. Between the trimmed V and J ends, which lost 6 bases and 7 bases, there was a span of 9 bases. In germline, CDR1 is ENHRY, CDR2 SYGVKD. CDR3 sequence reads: CAIRPEGEKLFF. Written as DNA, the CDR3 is TGTGCCATCAGGCCAGAGGGTGAAAAACTGTTTTTT.

Here the CDR3 reads CASSQSYEQYF. The DNA for the CDR3 is TGTGCCAGCAGCCAGAGCTACGAGCAGTACTTC. The chain combines TRBV3-1 (or the pseudogene TRBV3-2) with TRBJ2-7; D unresolved. This CDR3 is 11 amino acids long. Looked up from germline, CDR1 is LGHDT and CDR2 is YNNKEL (reference sequence). V was clipped by 3 bases and J by 3 bases, with 3 bases between them.

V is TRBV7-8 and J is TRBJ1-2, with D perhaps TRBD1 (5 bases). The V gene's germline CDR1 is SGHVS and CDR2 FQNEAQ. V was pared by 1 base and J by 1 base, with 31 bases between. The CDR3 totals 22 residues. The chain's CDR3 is CASSLGRGWVRAQTKYNYGYTF. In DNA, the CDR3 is TGTGCCAGCAGCTTAGGAAGGGGATGGGTCCGGGCCCAGACGAAATATAACTATGGCTACACCTTC.

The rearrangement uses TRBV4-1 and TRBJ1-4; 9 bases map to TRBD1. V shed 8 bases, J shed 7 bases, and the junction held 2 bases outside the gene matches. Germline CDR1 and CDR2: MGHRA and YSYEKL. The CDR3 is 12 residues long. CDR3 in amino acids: CASRDRVEKLFF. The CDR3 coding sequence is TGCGCCAGCCGGGACAGGGTTGAAAAACTGTTTTTT.

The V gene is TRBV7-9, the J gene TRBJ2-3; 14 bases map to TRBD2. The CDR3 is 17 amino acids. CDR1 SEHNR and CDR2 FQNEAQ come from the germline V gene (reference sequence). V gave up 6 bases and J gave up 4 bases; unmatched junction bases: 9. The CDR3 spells CASRTGTSGSGSDTQYF. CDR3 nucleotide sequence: TGTGCCAGCAGAACCGGGACTAGCGGGAGTGGGTCAGATACGCAGTATTTT.

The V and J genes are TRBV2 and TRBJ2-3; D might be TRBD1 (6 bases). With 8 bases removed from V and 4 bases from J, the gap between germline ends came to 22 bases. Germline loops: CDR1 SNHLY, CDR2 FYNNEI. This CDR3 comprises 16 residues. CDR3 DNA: TGTGCCAGCGAAGGATGGGGGCAGAAAGGCCCAGATACGCAGTATTTT. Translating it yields CASEGWGQKGPDTQYF. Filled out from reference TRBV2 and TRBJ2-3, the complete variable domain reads EPEVTQTPSHQVTQMGQEVILRCVPISNHLYFYWYRQILGQKVEFLVSFYNNEISEKSEIFDDQFSVERPDGSNFTLKIRSTKLEDSAMYFCASEGWGQKGPDTQYFGPGTRLTVL.

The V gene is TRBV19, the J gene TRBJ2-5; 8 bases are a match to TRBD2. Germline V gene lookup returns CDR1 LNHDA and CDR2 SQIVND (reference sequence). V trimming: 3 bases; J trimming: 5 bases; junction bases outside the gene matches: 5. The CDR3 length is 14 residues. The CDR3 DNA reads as TGTGCCAGTAGTATTGCCGGGGGGGTGGAGACCCAGTACTTC. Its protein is CASSIAGGVETQYF. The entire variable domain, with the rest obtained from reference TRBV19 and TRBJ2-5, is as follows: DGGITQSPKYLFRKEGQNVTLSCEQNLNHDAMYWYRQDPGQGLRLIYYSQIVNDFQKGDIAEGYSVSREKKESFPLTVTSAQKNPTAFYLCASSIAGGVETQYFGPGTRLLVL.

CDR3 bases: TGTGCCAGCTCACTCGACAGGGGGCGAAATGAGCAGTTCTTC. Its protein is CASSLDRGRNEQFF. The chain has TRBV18 and TRBJ2-1; 10 bases fit TRBD1. CDR1 is KGHSH and CDR2 is LQKENI in the germline V gene. After removal of 4 bases from V and 7 bases from J, the junction contained 4 bases not matched to a gene. The CDR3 is made up of 14 amino acids.

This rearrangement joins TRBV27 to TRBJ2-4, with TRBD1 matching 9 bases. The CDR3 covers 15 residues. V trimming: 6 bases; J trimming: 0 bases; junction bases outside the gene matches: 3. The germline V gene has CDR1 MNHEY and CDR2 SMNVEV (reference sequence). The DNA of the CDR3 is TGTGCCAGCAGGACAGGGGGAATAGCCAAAAACATTCAGTACTTC. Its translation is CASRTGGIAKNIQYF.

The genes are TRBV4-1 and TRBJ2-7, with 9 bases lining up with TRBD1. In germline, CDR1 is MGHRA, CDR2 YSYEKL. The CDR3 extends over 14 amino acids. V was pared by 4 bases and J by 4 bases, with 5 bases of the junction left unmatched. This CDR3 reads CASSRDRDVYEQYF. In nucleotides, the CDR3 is TGCGCCAGCAGCCGGGACAGGGACGTTTACGAGCAGTACTTC.

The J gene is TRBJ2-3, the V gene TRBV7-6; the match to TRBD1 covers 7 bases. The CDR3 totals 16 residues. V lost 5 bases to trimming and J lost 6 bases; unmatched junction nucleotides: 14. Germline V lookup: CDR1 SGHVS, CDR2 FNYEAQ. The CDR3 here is CASSPPGYRGRDTQYF. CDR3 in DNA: TGTGCCAGCAGCCCGCCGGGATACAGGGGCAGGGATACGCAGTATTTT. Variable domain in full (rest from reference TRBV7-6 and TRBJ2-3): GAGVSQSPRYKVTKRGQDVALRCDPISGHVSLYWYRQALGQGPEFLTYFNYEAQQDKSGLPNDRFSAERPEGSISTLTIQRTEQRDSAMYRCASSPPGYRGRDTQYFGPGTRLTVL.

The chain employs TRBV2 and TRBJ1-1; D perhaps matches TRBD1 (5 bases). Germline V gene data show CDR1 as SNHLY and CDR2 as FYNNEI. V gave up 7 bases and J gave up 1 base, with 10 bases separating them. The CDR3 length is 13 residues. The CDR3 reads CASILDRNTEAFF. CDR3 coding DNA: TGTGCCAGCATCCTCGACAGGAACACTGAAGCTTTCTTT.

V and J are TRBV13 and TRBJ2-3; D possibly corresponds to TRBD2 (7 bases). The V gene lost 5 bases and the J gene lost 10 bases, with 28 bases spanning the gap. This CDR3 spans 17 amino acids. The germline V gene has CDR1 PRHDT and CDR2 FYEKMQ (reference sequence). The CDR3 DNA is TGTGCCAGCAGCCACCCCGAGGGGGGGGCGCTTTACTCACCGCAGTATTTT. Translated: CASSHPEGGALYSPQYF.

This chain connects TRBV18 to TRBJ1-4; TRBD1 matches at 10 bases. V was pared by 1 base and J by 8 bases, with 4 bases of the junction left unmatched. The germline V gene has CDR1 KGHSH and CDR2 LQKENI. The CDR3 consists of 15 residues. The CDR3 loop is CASSPRDRGGEKLFF. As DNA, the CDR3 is TGTGCCAGCTCACCACGGGACAGGGGTGGAGAAAAACTGTTTTTT. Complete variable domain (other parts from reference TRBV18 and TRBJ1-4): NAGVMQNPRHLVRRRGQEARLRCSPMKGHSHVYWYRQLPEEGLKFMVYLQKENIIDESGMPKERFSAEFPKEGPSILRIQQVVRGDSAAYFCASSPRDRGGEKLFFGSGTQLSVL.

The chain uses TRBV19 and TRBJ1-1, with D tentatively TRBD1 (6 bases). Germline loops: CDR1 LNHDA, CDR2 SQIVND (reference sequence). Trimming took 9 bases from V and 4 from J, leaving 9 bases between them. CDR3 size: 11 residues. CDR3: CARNRATEAFF. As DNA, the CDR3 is TGTGCCAGAAACAGGGCCACTGAAGCTTTCTTT.